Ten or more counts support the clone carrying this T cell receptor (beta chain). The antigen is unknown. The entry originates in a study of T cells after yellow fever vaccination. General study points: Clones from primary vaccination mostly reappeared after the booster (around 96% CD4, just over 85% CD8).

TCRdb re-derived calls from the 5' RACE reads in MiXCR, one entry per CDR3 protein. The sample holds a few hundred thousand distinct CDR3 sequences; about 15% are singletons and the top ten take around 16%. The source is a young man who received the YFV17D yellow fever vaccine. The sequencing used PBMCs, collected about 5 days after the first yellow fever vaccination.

CDR3: CSASPSAAAGNTIYF. The CDR3 nucleotides read TGCAGTGCTAGTCCCTCGGCAGCTGCTGGAAACACCATATATTTT. The gene calls are TRBV20-1 and TRBJ1-3; D gene ambiguous. The length of the CDR3 is 15 residues. Germline V gives CDR1 DFQATT, CDR2 SNEGSKA (reference sequence). Between the trimmed V and J ends, which lost 3 bases and 2 bases, there was a span of 14 bases.